The sample holds many counts of the clone carrying this T cell receptor (beta chain). The antigen remains unidentified. Template switching introduced a universal primer site, and the cDNA bore unique molecular identifiers. TCRdb analysed the 5' RACE reads with MiXCR anew, one entry per CDR3 protein. The data hold a few hundred thousand distinct CDR3 sequences, with about 10% observed a single time. This specimen comes from a study of identical twins. The study's findings and limits: It was out-of-frame TCR alpha sharing in monozygotic twins that models underestimated. Because invariant MAIT and iNKT cells could be present, zero-insertion analyses could be partly confounded. Carriage of fewer insertions was seen in abundant cord blood beta clonotypes, whereas memory repertoires showed none.

The receptor was isolated from a man aged 45-65 years in good health. Sequenced material: memory T cells sorted from blood.

The CDR3 sequence is CASSQEAARNYEQYF. Here the CDR3 DNA reads TGCGCCAGCAGCCAAGAGGCAGCCCGAAATTACGAGCAGTACTTC. The chain couples TRBV4-3 to TRBJ2-7; D gene ambiguous. Germline V lookup: CDR1 LGHNA, CDR2 YSLEER. The V end was cut by 0 bases, the J end by 4 bases, with 13 bases between. The CDR3 is made up of 15 amino acids.